One and the same sample provided the 19 T cell receptor beta chains below, sequenced in a study of shared clonotypes between healthy human individuals. TCRdb's copy holds only in-frame clones and misses some; the assay was immunoSEQ multiplex PCR. The profile covers about 1.5 million clones, with about 98% appearing a single time and roughly 0.4% taken by the ten largest. The specimen was naive CD4+ T cells sorted from blood. Subset given: CD45RA+ positively selected. All receptors derive from a man younger than 45 in good health.

The chain combines TRBV5-5 with TRBJ2-1; D gene ambiguous. V was clipped by 1 base and J by 0 bases, with 8 bases between them. The CDR3 is 15 residues long. Germline values: CDR1 SGHKS, CDR2 YYEKEE (reference sequence). This CDR3 is CASSLWPSSYNEQFF. Written as DNA, the CDR3 is TGTGCCAGCAGCTTGTGGCCTAGCTCCTACAATGAGCAGTTCTTC. The full variable domain, completed using reference TRBV5-5 and TRBJ2-1, is DAGVTQSPTHLIKTRGQQVTLRCSPISGHKSVSWYQQVLGQGPQFIFQYYEKEERGRGNFPDRFSARQFPNYSSELNVNALLLGDSALYLCASSLWPSSYNEQFFGPGTRLTVL.

The CDR3 DNA follows: TGCAGCGCCCAGGACTTACGGAACACTGAAGCTTTCTTT. It codes for CSAQDLRNTEAFF. The rearrangement uses TRBV29-1 and TRBJ1-1; unclear D gene. Germline CDR1 and CDR2: SQVTM and ANQGSEA. Deletions cut 7 bases from V and 1 base from J, with 13 bases between. The CDR3 is 13 amino acids. The full variable domain, in which reference TRBV29-1 and TRBJ1-1 provide the parts outside the CDR3, is SAVISQKPSRDICQRGTSLTIQCQVDSQVTMMFWYRQQPGQSLTLIATANQGSEATYESGFVIDKFPISRPNLTFSTLTVSNMSPEDSSIYLCSAQDLRNTEAFFGQGTRLTVV.

The chain employs TRBV4-3 and TRBJ2-1; D remains unclear. This CDR3 region has 13 residues. Trimming left V 8 bases short and J 5 bases short, with 13 bases between. The V gene's germline CDR1 is LGHNA and CDR2 YSLEER. CDR3 DNA sequence: TGCGCCAGCTCCCATGGATCCGACAATGAGCAGTTCTTC. Residues: CASSHGSDNEQFF.

V is TRBV11-2 and J is TRBJ2-7; D may be TRBD2 (6 bases). Germline CDR1 SGHAT, CDR2 FQNNGV. This CDR3 comprises 16 residues. V was pared by 2 bases and J by 7 bases, with 21 bases between. This CDR3 is CASSLRAQREQGEQYF. Here the CDR3 DNA reads TGTGCCAGCAGCTTAAGGGCACAACGGGAGCAGGGAGAGCAGTACTTC.

This chain connects TRBV29-1 to TRBJ2-7; 9 bases are shared with TRBD2. The germline CDR1 and CDR2 sequences are SQVTM and ANQGSEA. V trimming: 5 bases; J trimming: 2 bases; junction bases outside the gene matches: 4. The length of the CDR3 is 13 residues. CDR3 amino acids: CSVSGLAPYEQYF. CDR3 bases: TGCAGCGTTTCCGGACTAGCGCCCTACGAGCAGTACTTC.

This chain uses TRBV6-1 with TRBJ1-4; no definite D call. V shed 2 bases and J shed 17 bases, with 15 bases lying between them. Germline CDR1 is MNHNS and CDR2 is SASEGT. There are 12 residues in the CDR3. The CDR3 spells CASSESISVVFF. The DNA for the CDR3 is TGTGCCAGCAGTGAATCCATCAGTGTTGTATTTTTT.

The chain is built from TRBV7-9 and TRBJ2-3; D not certain. CDR3 length equals 12 residues. V lost 4 bases to trimming and J lost 4 bases, with 6 bases between them. Germline loops: CDR1 SEHNR, CDR2 FQNEAQ (reference sequence). The CDR3 region has the DNA TGTGCCAGCAGCTCAGGCTCAGATACGCAGTATTTT. It is translated as CASSSGSDTQYF.

The chain uses TRBV5-1 and TRBJ2-1; 7 bases agree with TRBD2. CDR1 SGHRS and CDR2 YFSETQ come from the germline V gene. This CDR3 spans 13 amino acids. Trimming at V came to 3 bases and at J to 8 bases, leaving 5 bases not matched to a gene. CDR3 in amino acids: CASSSGLDYEQFF. CDR3 DNA: TGCGCCAGCAGCTCCGGACTAGACTATGAGCAGTTCTTC.

The chain has TRBV6-5 and TRBJ2-1; D is undetermined. Germline V gene data show CDR1 as MNHEY and CDR2 as SVGAGI. This CDR3 comprises 14 residues. V was shortened by 7 bases and J by 3 bases, with 13 bases between the two germline ends. CDR3 region: CASIGRSGYNEQFF. The CDR3 DNA is TGTGCCAGCATCGGGCGTTCGGGCTACAATGAGCAGTTCTTC.

The V gene is TRBV18, the J gene TRBJ1-1; no firm D call. This CDR3 has 13 amino acids. V was shortened by 2 bases and J by 1 base, with 5 bases between the two germline ends. CDR1 is KGHSH, CDR2 LQKENI, per germline. CDR3 bases: TGTGCCAGCTCACCAAACGGGAACACTGAAGCTTTCTTT. This gives the protein CASSPNGNTEAFF.

Comments on this clone: Additional DNA sequences in this sample encode the identical CDR3. The rearrangement joins TRBV30 to TRBJ1-5; 7 bases are a match to TRBD1. V lost 3 bases and J lost 4; bases outside the gene matches: 0. Germline V gene sequence: CDR1 GTSNPN, CDR2 SVGIG (reference sequence). CDR3 length equals 12 residues. The CDR3 DNA is TGTGCCTGGAGCAGGGGGAATCAGCCCCAGCATTTT. This translates into CAWSRGNQPQHF.

The chain carries TRBV10-2 and TRBJ2-1, with 11 bases lining up with TRBD2. In germline, CDR1 is WSHSY, CDR2 SAAADI. V lost 4 bases, J lost 6 bases, and 8 bases stayed unmatched. CDR3 length equals 16 residues. The CDR3: CASSAPGTSGVNEQFF. The CDR3 region has the DNA TGCGCCAGCAGTGCCCCCGGGACTAGCGGAGTCAATGAGCAGTTCTTC.

About this clone itself: The sample has other DNA sequences that encode this CDR3 too. This chain joins TRBV19 and TRBJ2-3, with 10 positions matching TRBD2. V lost 2 bases, J lost 1 base, and 0 bases stayed unmatched. The CDR3 runs to 15 residues. Germline V gene data show CDR1 as LNHDA and CDR2 as SQIVND (reference sequence). CDR3 region: CASSILAGGTDTQYF. The DNA of the CDR3 is TGTGCCAGTAGTATACTAGCGGGAGGCACAGATACGCAGTATTTT.

The CDR3 sequence is CASSDQGWPQHF. CDR3 in DNA: TGCGCCAGCAGTGACCAGGGTTGGCCCCAGCATTTT. The chain uses TRBV10-2 and TRBJ1-5, with D possibly matching TRBD1 (5 bases). From germline, CDR1 is WSHSY and CDR2 SAAADI. The CDR3 has 12 amino acids. V lost 3 bases and J lost 9, with 9 bases in between.

The genes are TRBV5-4 and TRBJ2-3; TRBD1 matches 9 bases. J lost 1 base, V lost 4 bases, and 10 bases had no gene match. The CDR3 loop spans 17 amino acids. The germline CDR1 and CDR2 sequences are SGHNT and YYREEE (reference sequence). The CDR3 DNA follows: TGTGCCAGCAGCCGACGTACAGGGGGCGATGGCACAGATACGCAGTATTTT. It encodes CASSRRTGGDGTDTQYF.

The rearrangement joins TRBV5-5 to TRBJ1-1; TRBD1 is a possible D gene (6 bases). The CDR3 is 13 residues long. V lost 4 bases and J lost 4, with 11 bases in between. Germline V gene lookup returns CDR1 SGHKS and CDR2 YYEKEE (reference sequence). CDR3 bases: TGTGCCAGCAGCGGAACAGGGCCCACTGAAGCTTTCTTT. It specifies CASSGTGPTEAFF.

This chain connects TRBV2 to TRBJ1-5; D uncertain. The CDR3 spans 13 residues. Per the germline V gene, CDR1 is SNHLY and CDR2 is FYNNEI. V was shortened by 8 bases and J by 1 base, with 9 bases between the two germline ends. CDR3 in DNA: TGTGCCAGCGTTGGGCTGAGCAATCAGCCCCAGCATTTT. Translated: CASVGLSNQPQHF.

V and J are TRBV7-2 and TRBJ1-2, with TRBD1 matching over 9 bases. This CDR3 has 15 residues. With V trimmed by 1 base and J by 7 bases, 7 bases remained unmatched. Germline CDR1 and CDR2: SGHTA and FQGNSA. The CDR3 coding sequence is TGTGCCAGCAGCTTAGGGCCGGGACAGGGTTTTGGCTACACCTTC. This translates into CASSLGPGQGFGYTF. Full variable domain (rest looked up from reference TRBV7-2 and TRBJ1-2): GAGVSQSPSNKVTEKGKDVELRCDPISGHTALYWYRQSLGQGLEFLIYFQGNSAPDKSGLPSDRFSAERTGGSVSTLTIQRTQQEDSAVYLCASSLGPGQGFGYTFGSGTRLTVV.

The V and J genes are TRBV5-6 and TRBJ2-3; D is uncertain. V was pared by 0 bases and J by 3 bases, with 8 bases between. CDR3 size: 14 residues. In germline, CDR1 is SGHDT, CDR2 YYEEEE. DNA for the CDR3: TGTGCCAGCAGCTTGGTATTGGGGACAGATACGCAGTATTTT. The encoded protein is CASSLVLGTDTQYF. Supplemented by reference TRBV5-6 and TRBJ2-3, the full variable domain reads DAGVTQSPTHLIKTRGQQVTLRCSPKSGHDTVSWYQQALGQGPQFIFQYYEEEERQRGNFPDRFSGHQFPNYSSELNVNALLLGDSALYLCASSLVLGTDTQYFGPGTRLTVL.